The next 8 T cell receptor beta chains were all read from a single sample in a study of human T cells and chemical hapten exposure. Stated time point: healthy volunteer bleed at 2 weeks. Extraction yielded total RNA from whole blood (unfractionated). TCRdb reanalysed the RACE reads using MiXCR and keeps one entry per CDR3 protein. The repertoire holds about 130,000 distinct CDR3 sequences, with about 8.2% as singletons. Sample: whole blood. The receptors here all came from a male donor in good health. Some clones in this sample may be carry-over from other donors' samples.

The CDR3 protein is CASLHGVYEQYF. The DNA for the CDR3 is TGTGCCAGCCTACACGGGGTCTACGAGCAGTACTTC. V gene TRBV2 combines with J gene TRBJ2-7; maybe TRBD2 (5 bases). Germline loops: CDR1 SNHLY, CDR2 FYNNEI. Trimming cost V 8 bases and J 3 bases, with 11 bases left between them. The CDR3 is 12 amino acids.

The V and J genes are TRBV2 and TRBJ1-1; no clear D gene. Germline V gene sequence: CDR1 SNHLY, CDR2 FYNNEI. V was trimmed by 7 bases and J by 5 bases, leaving 14 bases between them. The CDR3 sequence is 13 residues long. CDR3 sequence (DNA): TGTGCCAGCAATATGAAGTGGGGAACTGAAGCTTTCTTT. Translating it yields CASNMKWGTEAFF.

This sequence joins TRBV25-1 and TRBJ2-5; TRBD2 matches at 13 bases. V lost 6 bases, J lost 4 bases, and 8 bases stayed unmatched. The CDR3 spans 16 residues. Germline loops: CDR1 MGHDK, CDR2 SYGVNS. CDR3 amino acids: CASSLGLAGEVETQYF. The CDR3 DNA reads TGTGCCAGCAGCCTTGGACTAGCGGGAGAGGTAGAGACCCAGTACTTC.

This clonotype was counted many times. The chain recombines TRBV9 with TRBJ1-1, with 8 bases fitting TRBD1. The CDR3 totals 14 residues. Germline V gene lookup returns CDR1 SGDLS and CDR2 YYNGEE. V gave up 4 bases and J gave up 3 bases; unmatched junction bases: 5. As DNA, the CDR3 is TGTGCCAGCAGCTTCCGGACAGGGCACACTGAAGCTTTCTTT. This sequence encodes CASSFRTGHTEAFF.

Only a few counts were recorded for this clonotype. J is TRBJ2-3 and V is TRBV20-1; 10 bases agree with TRBD2. After removal of 3 bases from V and 1 base from J, the junction contained 4 bases not matched to a gene. There are 15 residues in the CDR3. Per the germline V gene, CDR1 is DFQATT and CDR2 is SNEGSKA (reference sequence). This chain's CDR3 is CSASRAGGGTDTQYF. CDR3 in DNA: TGCAGTGCTAGTCGAGCGGGAGGGGGCACAGATACGCAGTATTTT.

This clonotype was detected only a few times. The DNA for the CDR3 is TGTGCCAGCAGCAGGACAGGGTTTGAGGACAATGAGCAGTTCTTC. Translation gives CASSRTGFEDNEQFF. The J gene is TRBJ2-1, the V gene TRBV3-1; 8 nucleotides align to TRBD1. The CDR3 is 15 amino acids. CDR1 LGHDT and CDR2 YNNKEL come from the germline V gene (reference sequence). Trimming took 5 bases from V and 5 from J; bases not matched to a gene: 8.

This chain connects TRBV2 to TRBJ2-7; 8 bases are a match to TRBD1. CDR1 is SNHLY, CDR2 FYNNEI, per germline. This CDR3 spans 12 amino acids. V gave up 6 bases and J gave up 7 bases; unmatched junction bases: 5. The CDR3 coding sequence is TGTGCCAGCAGGCAGGGGGCTGGGGAGCAGTACTTC. It translates to CASRQGAGEQYF. The whole variable domain, filled in from reference TRBV2 and TRBJ2-7, reads EPEVTQTPSHQVTQMGQEVILRCVPISNHLYFYWYRQILGQKVEFLVSFYNNEISEKSEIFDDQFSVERPDGSNFTLKIRSTKLEDSAMYFCASRQGAGEQYFGPGTRLTVT.

In its sample, this clonotype was seen a few times. The rearrangement links TRBV7-9 to TRBJ2-7, with D unclear. CDR1 and CDR2 from the germline V gene are SEHNR and FQNEAQ (reference sequence). Trimming stripped 0 bases from V and 1 base from J, with 10 bases between. This CDR3 is built from 15 residues. CDR3 sequence: CASSLATDGSYEQYF. CDR3 sequence (DNA): TGTGCCAGCAGCTTAGCCACTGACGGATCCTACGAGCAGTACTTC.